A selection of T cell receptor beta chains follows, all from one sample in a study of blood T cell repertoires in COVID-19. Clones were sequenced by immunoSEQ multiplex PCR, and TCRdb holds only the in-frame ones, with some missing. The repertoire consists of 70,000 or so clones, with around 90% occurring once and the leading ten covering over 25%. The material sequenced was peripheral blood. These receptors came from a woman of 80 years or more with active or convalescent COVID-19. Each CDR3 is given with its conserved first and last residue. A D gene is named only where the DNA matches it firmly. Part of the rows lack a size; the others show once, few, many or a class for expanded clones.

D: .
size: .
length: 14
J: TRBJ2-3
V: TRBV7-2
CDR3: CASTWDFRTDTQYF
DNA: TGTGCCAGCACGTGGGACTTCCGCACAGATACGCAGTATTTT

D: .
size: .
length: 15
J: TRBJ2-5
V: TRBV7-6
CDR3: CASSFTTGAGETQYF
DNA: TGTGCCAGCAGCTTTACTACAGGGGCGGGGGAGACCCAGTACTTC

D: TRBD1
size: .
length: 16
J: TRBJ1-1
V: TRBV11-2
CDR3: CASSVRTGEAHTEAFF
DNA: TGTGCCAGCAGCGTTCGAACAGGGGAGGCTCACACTGAAGCTTTCTTT

D: TRBD1
size: .
length: 17
J: TRBJ1-5
V: TRBV18
CDR3: CASSTNRDSNSNQPQHF
DNA: TGTGCCAGCTCAACCAACCGGGACAGCAATAGCAATCAGCCCCAGCATTTT

D: .
size: once
length: 13
J: TRBJ1-4
V: TRBV6-5
CDR3: CASSPPGVEKLFF
DNA: TGTGCCAGCAGTCCCCCGGGGGTTGAAAAACTGTTTTTT

D: .
size: .
length: 15
J: TRBJ1-2
V: TRBV7-9
CDR3: CASSLNARTGAGYTF
DNA: TGTGCCAGCAGCTTAAACGCGCGCACAGGCGCGGGCTACACCTTC

D: .
size: .
length: 13
J: TRBJ2-4
V: TRBV27
CDR3: CASSWGPKNIQYF
DNA: TGTGCCAGCAGTTGGGGCCCGAAAAACATTCAGTACTTC

D: TRBD1
size: .
length: 16
J: TRBJ2-3
V: TRBV19
CDR3: CATTPRGTGGADTQYF
DNA: TGTGCCACCACGCCCCGCGGGACAGGGGGAGCAGATACGCAGTATTTT

D: TRBD2
size: .
length: 15
J: TRBJ2-1
V: TRBV27
CDR3: CASSSGLAGVNEQFF
DNA: TGTGCCAGCAGCTCGGGACTAGCGGGGGTCAATGAGCAGTTCTTC

D: .
size: .
length: 13
J: TRBJ1-5
V: TRBV12-3/TRBV12-4
CDR3: CASSFGENQPQHF
DNA: TGTGCCAGCAGTTTTGGAGAAAATCAGCCCCAGCATTTT

D: .
size: .
length: 16
J: TRBJ1-3
V: TRBV3-1/TRBV3-2
CDR3: CASSQKGVSRLNTIYF
DNA: TGTGCCAGCAGCCAAAAGGGGGTCTCGAGGCTAAACACCATATATTTT

D: .
size: .
length: 15
J: TRBJ2-5
V: TRBV9
CDR3: CASSGAGNLEETQYF
DNA: TGTGCCAGCAGCGGGGCCGGGAACCTTGAAGAGACCCAGTACTTC

D: TRBD1
size: .
length: 15
J: TRBJ1-5
V: TRBV6-1
CDR3: CASLQGAGGDQPQHF
DNA: TGTGCCAGTCTACAGGGGGCCGGAGGAGATCAGCCCCAGCATTTT

D: TRBD1
size: .
length: 17
J: TRBJ2-7
V: TRBV4-2
CDR3: CASSHAAPGQVSYEQYF
DNA: TGTGCCAGCAGCCACGCCGCTCCGGGACAGGTCTCCTACGAGCAGTACTTC

D: TRBD1
size: .
length: 13
J: TRBJ1-1
V: TRBV2
CDR3: CASSESGGGEAFF
DNA: TGTGCCAGCAGTGAATCAGGGGGTGGTGAAGCTTTCTTT

D: .
size: .
length: 15
J: TRBJ2-1
V: TRBV7-9
CDR3: CASSLRSGSYNEQFF
DNA: TGTGCCAGCAGCTTAAGATCAGGGTCCTACAATGAGCAGTTCTTC

D: .
size: .
length: 14
J: TRBJ2-1
V: TRBV19
CDR3: CASSIGGARQEQFF
DNA: TGTGCCAGTAGTATCGGAGGGGCGCGGCAGGAGCAGTTCTTC

D: .
size: once
length: 14
J: TRBJ2-2
V: TRBV19
CDR3: CASSGGLNTGELFF
DNA: TGTGCCAGTAGCGGGGGGCTGAACACCGGGGAGCTGTTTTTT

D: .
size: .
length: 15
J: TRBJ1-2
V: TRBV7-2
CDR3: CASSLVMGSDYGYTF
DNA: TGTGCCAGCAGCTTAGTCATGGGGAGTGACTATGGCTACACCTTC

D: TRBD1
size: .
length: 15
J: TRBJ1-4
V: TRBV6-1
CDR3: CASSERGTGGEKLFF
DNA: TGTGCCAGCAGTGAAAGGGGGACAGGAGGTGAAAAACTGTTTTTT

D: .
size: .
length: 13
J: TRBJ2-5
V: TRBV19
CDR3: CASSMSRAETQYF
DNA: TGTGCCAGTAGTATGAGCAGGGCAGAGACCCAGTACTTC

D: .
size: .
length: 13
J: TRBJ2-1
V: TRBV19
CDR3: CASSTRLVGEQFF
DNA: TGTGCCAGTAGTACCCGACTAGTAGGTGAGCAGTTCTTC

D: TRBD2
size: .
length: 15
J: TRBJ2-7
V: TRBV15
CDR3: CATSRETSGVGEQYF
DNA: TGTGCCACCAGCAGAGAGACTAGCGGGGTAGGAGAGCAGTACTTC

D: TRBD2
size: .
length: 16
J: TRBJ2-5
V: TRBV25-1
CDR3: CASSDPAGGPRETQYF
DNA: TGTGCCAGCAGTGATCCAGCGGGGGGGCCTCGGGAGACCCAGTACTTC

D: .
size: .
length: 16
J: TRBJ1-1
V: TRBV2
CDR3: CASSEVGGLSNTEAFF
DNA: TGTGCCAGCAGTGAAGTTGGAGGGCTATCCAACACTGAAGCTTTCTTT

D: .
size: few
length: 13
J: TRBJ1-2
V: TRBV28
CDR3: CASSEDSDYGYTF
DNA: TGTGCCAGCTCGGAGGATTCGGACTATGGCTACACCTTC

D: TRBD2
size: .
length: 16
J: TRBJ2-7
V: TRBV7-2
CDR3: CASTMDRLAGAYEQYF
DNA: TGTGCCAGCACAATGGATAGACTAGCGGGGGCCTACGAGCAGTACTTC

D: .
size: .
length: 17
J: TRBJ2-5
V: TRBV19
CDR3: CASSIDGETSSQETQYF
DNA: TGTGCCAGTAGTATAGACGGGGAGACCTCCTCCCAAGAGACCCAGTACTTC

D: .
size: .
length: 13
J: TRBJ1-6
V: TRBV15
CDR3: CATSRTGISPLHF
DNA: TGTGCCACCAGCAGAACGGGGATTTCACCCCTCCACTTT

D: TRBD1
size: .
length: 14
J: TRBJ1-2
V: TRBV18
CDR3: CASSPSGQFYGYTF
DNA: TGTGCCAGCTCACCCTCGGGACAGTTCTATGGCTACACCTTC

D: TRBD2
size: .
length: 14
J: TRBJ2-3
V: TRBV5-1
CDR3: CASSTRGGQDTQYF
DNA: TGCGCCAGCAGTACCCGGGGGGGTCAAGATACGCAGTATTTT

D: TRBD2
size: .
length: 17
J: TRBJ2-5
V: TRBV18
CDR3: CASSDITGLAEEETQYF
DNA: TGTGCCAGCTCGGACATTACGGGACTAGCGGAGGAAGAGACCCAGTACTTC

D: TRBD2
size: .
length: 15
J: TRBJ2-3
V: TRBV6-5
CDR3: CAGSPERGSTDTQYF
DNA: TGTGCCGGGTCCCCGGAGCGGGGAAGCACAGATACGCAGTATTTT

D: .
size: .
length: 15
J: TRBJ1-5
V: TRBV27
CDR3: CASSLVGSGFQPQHF
DNA: TGTGCCAGCAGCCTGGTTGGTTCTGGCTTTCAGCCCCAGCATTTT

D: .
size: .
length: 13
J: TRBJ1-2
V: TRBV12-3/TRBV12-4
CDR3: CASSFFGVSGYTF
DNA: TGTGCCAGCAGTTTTTTCGGCGTTAGCGGCTACACCTTC

D: .
size: .
length: 16
J: TRBJ2-7
V: TRBV28
CDR3: CASSRPGVIGSYEQYF
DNA: TGTGCCAGCAGTCGCCCGGGTGTAATAGGTTCCTACGAGCAGTACTTC